These 24 T cell receptor beta chains were all obtained from the same sample, sequenced in a study of T cell responses to AZD1222 COVID-19 vaccine. This table comes from immunoSEQ multiplex PCR, and its TCRdb copy is limited to in-frame clones, with some not included. The sample consists of approximately 30,000 clones, around 82% of them appearing once. Sequenced material: peripheral blood, taken 28 days after the second AZD1222 dose. These receptors were taken from an adult who received the AZD1222 COVID-19 vaccine.

The genes are TRBV6-5 and TRBJ1-2; tentatively, D is TRBD1 (5 bases). CDR1 MNHEY and CDR2 SVGAGI come from the germline V gene. V lost 4 bases to trimming and J lost 8 bases, with 17 bases between them. The CDR3 is 14 residues long. This CDR3 is CASSFRMGVMGYTF. The CDR3 DNA reads as TGTGCCAGCAGTTTCAGGATGGGGGTTATGGGCTACACCTTC.

This chain uses TRBV7-9 with TRBJ2-5, with D perhaps TRBD2 (6 bases). V lost 0 bases and J lost 4, with 15 bases in between. The CDR3 is 16 amino acids. CDR1 is SEHNR, CDR2 FQNEAQ, per germline (reference sequence). The CDR3 reads CASSLASVGSGETQYF. CDR3 DNA: TGTGCCAGCAGCTTAGCGTCGGTCGGGAGTGGAGAGACCCAGTACTTC. Full variable domain (remainder filled in from reference TRBV7-9 and TRBJ2-5): DTGVSQNPRHKITKRGQNVTFRCDPISEHNRLYWYRQTLGQGPEFLTYFQNEAQLEKSRLLSDRFSAERPKGSFSTLEIQRTEQGDSAMYLCASSLASVGSGETQYFGPGTRLLVL.

The rearrangement uses TRBV7-6 and TRBJ2-7, with D perhaps assigned TRBD1 or TRBD2 (5 bases each). Trimming left V 5 bases short and J 6 bases short, with 17 bases between. CDR1 is SGHVS and CDR2 is FNYEAQ in the germline V gene. There are 14 residues in the CDR3. CDR3 DNA sequence: TGTGCCAGCAGCCCCTCTGCAACTGGGGGCGAGCAGTACTTC. Its protein product is CASSPSATGGEQYF.

V is TRBV7-9 and J is TRBJ2-1; TRBD2 matches at 7 bases. Germline V lookup: CDR1 SEHNR, CDR2 FQNEAQ (reference sequence). CDR3 length: 15 amino acids. The V segment lost 5 bases and the J segment 6 bases; nucleotides outside the gene matches: 10. CDR3 nucleotide sequence: TGTGCCAGCAGCCTAGTCGCGGGAGCGGTCAATGAGCAGTTCTTC. It is translated as CASSLVAGAVNEQFF.

This clone appeared once. The chain carries TRBV20-1 and TRBJ1-6; no firm D call. The CDR3 covers 17 residues. The ends were cut back, 3 bases at V and 0 bases at J, with 15 bases in the middle. The germline V gene has CDR1 DFQATT and CDR2 SNEGSKA (reference sequence). The CDR3 protein is CSASPGGPSSYNSPLHF. CDR3 nucleotides: TGCAGTGCTAGTCCCGGAGGGCCCAGCTCCTATAATTCACCCCTCCACTTT.

The chain combines TRBV9 with TRBJ1-3, with D unresolved. This CDR3 has 13 residues. CDR1 is SGDLS, CDR2 YYNGEE, per germline. Trimming pared 3 bases from V and 2 bases from J, leaving 6 bases between. DNA for the CDR3: TGTGCCAGCAGCGCACTCACTGGAAACACCATATATTTT. Protein: CASSALTGNTIYF.

The DNA for the CDR3 is TGTGCCAGCAGCCCCATGGTAGGAGGAGAGACCCAGTACTTC. Protein product: CASSPMVGGETQYF. This chain links TRBV7-2 with TRBJ2-5, with a tentative D call TRBD2 (5 bases). Germline CDR1 SGHTA, CDR2 FQGNSA. CDR3 length equals 14 residues. Trimming stripped 5 bases from V and 4 bases from J, with 14 bases between.

The CDR3 DNA is TGTGCCAGCAGCTTGACCGGGACAGGATTCACCCTCCACTTT. Its translation: CASSLTGTGFTLHF. This chain connects TRBV5-6 to TRBJ1-6, with 8 bases that match TRBD1. CDR3 length: 14 amino acids. With V trimmed by 1 base and J by 14 bases, 8 bases remained unmatched. Germline-derived CDR1 and CDR2 are SGHDT and YYEEEE.

V gene TRBV29-1 combines with J gene TRBJ2-1; 10 bases match TRBD2. The CDR3 runs to 13 residues. Trimming cost V 7 bases and J 4 bases; bases outside gene matches: 4. Germline V gene lookup returns CDR1 SQVTM and CDR2 ANQGSEA. The CDR3 nucleotides read TGCAGCGCGCGGACTAGCGGATACAATGAGCAGTTCTTC. Protein sequence: CSARTSGYNEQFF.

The chain uses TRBV5-8 and TRBJ1-4; 8 bases line up with TRBD1. The CDR3 consists of 14 residues. CDR1 is SGHTS, CDR2 YDEGEE, per germline. V was pared by 4 bases and J by 8 bases, with 7 bases of the junction left unmatched. CDR3 in amino acids: CASSLGQGEEKLFF. For the CDR3, the DNA is TGTGCCAGCAGCCTCGGACAGGGTGAAGAAAAACTGTTTTTT.

This chain links TRBV28 with TRBJ2-4, with 7 bases aligning to TRBD1. V was pared by 5 bases and J by 0 bases, with 10 bases of the junction left unmatched. The CDR3 runs 17 residues. CDR1 MDHEN and CDR2 SYDVKM come from the germline V gene. The CDR3 here is CASSAFGDSLAKNIQYF. CDR3 DNA: TGTGCCAGCAGTGCGTTCGGGGACAGCCTAGCCAAAAACATTCAGTACTTC. Full variable domain (rest looked up from reference TRBV28 and TRBJ2-4): DVKVTQSSRYLVKRTGEKVFLECVQDMDHENMFWYRQDPGLGLRLIYFSYDVKMKEKGDIPEGYSVSREKKERFSLILESASTNQTSMYLCASSAFGDSLAKNIQYFGAGTRLSVL.

V and J are TRBV7-9 and TRBJ2-3; 12 nucleotides line up with TRBD2. The CDR3 loop spans 16 amino acids. The germline V gene encodes CDR1 SEHNR and CDR2 FQNEAQ (reference sequence). The trim removed 5 bases at V and 1 base at J, leaving 4 bases unmatched. CDR3 DNA: TGTGCCAGCAGCCTTACTAGCGGGGGGCGCACAGATACGCAGTATTTT. Translation gives CASSLTSGGRTDTQYF. The variable domain in full, with the rest retrieved from reference TRBV7-9 and TRBJ2-3, is DTGVSQNPRHKITKRGQNVTFRCDPISEHNRLYWYRQTLGQGPEFLTYFQNEAQLEKSRLLSDRFSAERPKGSFSTLEIQRTEQGDSAMYLCASSLTSGGRTDTQYFGPGTRLTVL.

This rearrangement joins TRBV6-5 to TRBJ2-7, with 8 bases aligning to TRBD1. The V gene end was trimmed by 5 bases and the J gene end by 2 bases; junction bases not matched to a gene: 5. Germline V gene lookup returns CDR1 MNHEY and CDR2 SVGAGI. The CDR3 covers 14 residues. Here the CDR3 DNA reads TGTGCCAGCAGTACCGGGACAGGAGCCTACGAGCAGTACGTC. This translates into CASSTGTGAYEQYV.

The gene calls are TRBV4-3 and TRBJ2-7, with TRBD1 matching 7 bases. Trimming took 0 bases from V and 0 from J; bases not matched to a gene: 2. The CDR3 runs 15 residues. Germline V gene data show CDR1 as LGHNA and CDR2 as YSLEER. The CDR3 DNA reads as TGCGCCAGCAGCCAAGATGGACAGGACTCCTACGAGCAGTACGTC. The encoded protein is CASSQDGQDSYEQYV.

The J gene is TRBJ2-7, the V gene TRBV9; possible D gene TRBD1, 6 bases. The CDR3 contains 16 residues. V dropped 0 bases and J dropped 4 bases, with 17 bases sitting between them. CDR1 SGDLS and CDR2 YYNGEE come from the germline V gene. The CDR3 region is CASSVAGRGKSYEQYF. DNA of the CDR3: TGTGCCAGCAGCGTAGCCGGCAGGGGTAAAAGTTACGAGCAGTACTTC.

V gene TRBV5-8 combines with J gene TRBJ2-4; TRBD1 agrees at 8 bases. V trimming: 0 bases; J trimming: 1 base; junction bases outside the gene matches: 6. Germline V gives CDR1 SGHTS, CDR2 YDEGEE. The CDR3 is made up of 17 amino acids. This CDR3 is CASSLVGRGRAKNIQYF. CDR3 bases: TGTGCCAGCAGCTTGGTAGGCAGGGGGCGGGCCAAAAACATTCAGTACTTC.

The chain uses TRBV4-3 and TRBJ2-5; possibly TRBD2 for D (6 bases). In germline, CDR1 is LGHNA, CDR2 YSLEER. The CDR3 consists of 14 residues. Trimming took off 0 bases at V and 7 bases at J, with 12 bases between the two ends. The CDR3 DNA reads as TGCGCCAGCAGCCAAGATCTGGGGGGTTCGACCCAGTACTTC. This codes for CASSQDLGGSTQYF.

The table lists this clone with a count of one. The CDR3 DNA reads TGTGCCAGCAGACCCGGACAGTTACCTAGCACAGATACGCAGTATTTT. Encoded protein: CASRPGQLPSTDTQYF. J is TRBJ2-3 and V is TRBV11-2; D perhaps matches TRBD1 (6 bases). The CDR3 loop spans 16 amino acids. CDR1 is SGHAT and CDR2 is FQNNGV in the germline V gene. Trimming left V 6 bases short and J 0 bases short, with 16 bases between. The whole variable domain, remainder taken from reference TRBV11-2 and TRBJ2-3, is EAGVAQSPRYKIIEKRQSVAFWCNPISGHATLYWYQQILGQGPKLLIQFQNNGVVDDSQLPKDRFSAERLKGVDSTLKIQPAKLEDSAVYLCASRPGQLPSTDTQYFGPGTRLTVL.

The genes are TRBV6-1 and TRBJ2-5, with 12 bases identical to TRBD2. This CDR3 has 15 residues. CDR1 and CDR2 (germline): MNHNS, SASEGT. J was trimmed by 2 bases and V by 2 bases; bases with no gene match: 0. DNA of the CDR3: TGTGCCAGCAGTGAACTAGCGGGAGGGCAAGAGACCCAGTACTTC. Amino acids: CASSELAGGQETQYF.

The V call is TRBV5-6, the J call TRBJ1-1, with D possibly matching TRBD1 (5 bases). Trimming removed 5 bases at V and 5 bases at J, with 13 bases between. The V gene's germline CDR1 is SGHDT and CDR2 YYEEEE. The CDR3 extends over 13 amino acids. CDR3 coding DNA: TGTGCCAGCAGACACAGGATTACGACTGAAGCTTTCTTT. Its translation is CASRHRITTEAFF. Full variable domain (remainder filled in from reference TRBV5-6 and TRBJ1-1): DAGVTQSPTHLIKTRGQQVTLRCSPKSGHDTVSWYQQALGQGPQFIFQYYEEEERQRGNFPDRFSGHQFPNYSSELNVNALLLGDSALYLCASRHRITTEAFFGQGTRLTVV.

The chain is built from TRBV27 and TRBJ1-1; possible D gene TRBD1, 6 bases. The CDR3 extends over 14 amino acids. Trimming cost V 1 base and J 1 base, with 7 bases left between them. The germline V gene has CDR1 MNHEY and CDR2 SMNVEV (reference sequence). The CDR3 is CASSLWGPNTEAFF. DNA for the CDR3: TGTGCCAGCAGTTTATGGGGGCCGAACACTGAAGCTTTCTTT.

V is TRBV6-6 and J is TRBJ2-7, with 8 positions matching TRBD2. Germline CDR1 and CDR2: MNHNY and SVGAGI (reference sequence). V lost 6 bases and J lost 7; bases outside the gene matches: 17. CDR3 length equals 16 residues. The CDR3 reads CASSLKSVGGAGEQYF. The CDR3 DNA reads TGTGCCAGCAGCCTGAAAAGCGTCGGGGGGGCCGGGGAGCAGTACTTC.

In this sample, this clone turned up a few times. The V and J genes are TRBV18 and TRBJ2-7, with D perhaps matching TRBD1 (6 bases). CDR1 is KGHSH and CDR2 is LQKENI in the germline V gene. This CDR3 has 15 residues. The V end lost 5 bases, the J end lost 3 bases, and 17 bases lay between the germline ends. CDR3 DNA: TGTGCCAGCTCATCCCAAGCGGTAGGGGGCTACGAGCAGTACTTC. Protein: CASSSQAVGGYEQYF.

The chain employs TRBV30 and TRBJ1-2; a weak D match, TRBD1 (6 bases). The V and J ends lost 7 bases and 7 bases respectively, with 19 bases between them. Germline CDR1 GTSNPN, CDR2 SVGIG (reference sequence). The CDR3 is 13 amino acids. CDR3 residues: CAFHQGPGAGYTF. Written as DNA, the CDR3 is TGTGCCTTCCATCAGGGGCCGGGTGCTGGCTACACCTTC.